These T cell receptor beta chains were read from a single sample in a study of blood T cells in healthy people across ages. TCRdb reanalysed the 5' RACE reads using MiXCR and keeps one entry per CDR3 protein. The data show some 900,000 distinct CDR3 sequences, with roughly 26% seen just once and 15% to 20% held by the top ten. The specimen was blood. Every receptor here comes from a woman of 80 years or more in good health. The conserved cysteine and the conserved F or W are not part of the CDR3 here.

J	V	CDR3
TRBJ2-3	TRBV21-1	AGKGSGGDTQY
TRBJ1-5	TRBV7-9	ASSLGDRQPQH
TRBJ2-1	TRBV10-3	AISGAGMEQF
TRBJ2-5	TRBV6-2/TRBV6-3	ASHGQGRVQETQY
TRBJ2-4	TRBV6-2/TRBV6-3	ASSFRTSHIGRDIQY
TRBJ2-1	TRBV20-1	SARRLAMSSYNEQF
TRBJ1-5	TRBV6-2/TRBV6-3	ASASGTVGNQPQH
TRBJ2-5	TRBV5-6	ASSLGGRSKYQETQY
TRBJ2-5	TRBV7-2	ASSPLADNEQY
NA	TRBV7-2	ASSLAGVEQY
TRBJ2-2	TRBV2	ASKLLGQGSGELF
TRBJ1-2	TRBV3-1	ASSLAQGAIGYT
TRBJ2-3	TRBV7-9	ASSPAGAGGDTQY
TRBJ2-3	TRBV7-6	ASSLVGGLATDTQY
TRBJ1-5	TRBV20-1	SASTGGQPQH
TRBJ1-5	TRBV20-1	SAAPGQGFNQPQH
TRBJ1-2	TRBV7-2	ASSPPDRQPYGYT
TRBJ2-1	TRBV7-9	ASSLSTSTAGPNEQF
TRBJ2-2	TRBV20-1	SAAGNGGAGELF
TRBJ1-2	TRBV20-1	SARGTADVGYT
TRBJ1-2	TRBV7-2	ASSLDWDRASYYGYT
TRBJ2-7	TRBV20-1	SASPTSNNYEQY
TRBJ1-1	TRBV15	ATSRDRGRATEAF
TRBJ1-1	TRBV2	ASSESPITEAF
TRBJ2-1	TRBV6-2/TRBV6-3	VSTPGRGRVNEQF
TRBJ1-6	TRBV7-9	ASSAGITSPLH
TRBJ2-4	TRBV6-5	ASSYAGQGTKNIQY
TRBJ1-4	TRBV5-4	ASSLGGAFGEKLF
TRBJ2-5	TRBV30	AWSVAALQETQY
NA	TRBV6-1	ASSEAPGATYEQY
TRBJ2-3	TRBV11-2	ASSLVAGGGDTQY